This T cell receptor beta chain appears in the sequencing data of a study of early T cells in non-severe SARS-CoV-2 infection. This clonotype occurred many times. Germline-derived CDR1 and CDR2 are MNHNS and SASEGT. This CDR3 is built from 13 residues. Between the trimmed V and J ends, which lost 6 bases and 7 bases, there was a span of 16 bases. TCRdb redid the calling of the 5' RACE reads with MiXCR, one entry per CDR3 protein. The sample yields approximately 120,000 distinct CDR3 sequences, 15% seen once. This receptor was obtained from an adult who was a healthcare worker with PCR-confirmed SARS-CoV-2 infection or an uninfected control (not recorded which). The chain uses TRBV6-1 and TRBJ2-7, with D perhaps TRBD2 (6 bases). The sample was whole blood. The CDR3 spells CASRFGGVGEQYF. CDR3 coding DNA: TGTGCCAGCAGGTTCGGGGGTGTGGGGGAGCAGTACTTC.